These 12 T cell receptor beta chains were all obtained from the same sample, sequenced in a study of cytomegalovirus exposure and HLA in healthy donors. Primers included in the PCR were 60 Vbeta and 13 Jbeta primers. The assay was immunoSEQ multiplex PCR, and TCRdb's table has in-frame clones only and misses some. The sample lists tens of thousands of clones, 65% to 70% occurring once. The sample comprised PBMCs. The receptors come from a male donor in good health and CMV-seropositive.

CDR3 nucleotide sequence: TGTGCTAGTGGTTTGCGGACAGTTCCCTCGGGGTACGAGCAGTACTTC. Residues: CASGLRTVPSGYEQYF. The rearrangement links TRBV12-5 to TRBJ2-7; possible D gene TRBD1, 6 bases. V dropped 2 bases and J dropped 4 bases, with 18 bases sitting between them. The CDR3 runs to 16 residues. Germline CDR1 and CDR2: LGHNT and FRNRAP.

This clone has only a few counts. The chain is built from TRBV18 and TRBJ2-1, with TRBD1 identical over 7 bases. With V trimmed by 2 bases and J by 5 bases, 3 bases remained unmatched. The CDR3 is made up of 14 amino acids. Germline values: CDR1 KGHSH, CDR2 LQKENI. The DNA of the CDR3 is TGTGCCAGCTCACCAGCGACAGGGAACAATGAGCAGTTCTTC. Residues: CASSPATGNNEQFF. Drawing the rest from reference TRBV18 and TRBJ2-1, the complete variable domain is NAGVMQNPRHLVRRRGQEARLRCSPMKGHSHVYWYRQLPEEGLKFMVYLQKENIIDESGMPKERFSAEFPKEGPSILRIQQVVRGDSAAYFCASSPATGNNEQFFGPGTRLTVL.

This clone was recorded a few times. This chain uses TRBV6-5 with TRBJ1-6; 9 bases line up with TRBD1. The germline V gene has CDR1 MNHEY and CDR2 SVGAGI. CDR3 length: 14 amino acids. After removal of 6 bases from V and 7 bases from J, the junction contained 4 bases not matched to a gene. CDR3 sequence: CASRDRGLNSPLHF. CDR3 bases: TGTGCCAGCAGGGACAGGGGTCTAAATTCACCCCTCCACTTT.

V gene TRBV20-1 combines with J gene TRBJ1-2; a possible D gene is TRBD1 (5 bases). Trimming cost V 6 bases and J 8 bases, with 13 bases left between them. Germline loops: CDR1 DFQATT, CDR2 SNEGSKA (reference sequence). CDR3 length equals 11 residues. The CDR3 DNA reads TGCAGTGCCTTCCGACAGAGGGGCTACACCTTC. Amino acid sequence: CSAFRQRGYTF.

In this sample, this clone turned up a few times. The chain uses TRBV30 and TRBJ2-7; 8 positions match TRBD2. The CDR3 extends over 14 amino acids. The ends lost 0 bases at V and 7 bases at J; junction bases unmatched: 8. CDR1 and CDR2 from the germline V gene are GTSNPN and SVGIG (reference sequence). CDR3 DNA: TGTGCCTGGAGTGTGGGACTAGATTCGGGGGAGCAGTACTTC. Translated: CAWSVGLDSGEQYF.

V and J are TRBV19 and TRBJ2-1, with a tentative D call TRBD2 (5 bases). Germline assignment: CDR1 LNHDA and CDR2 SQIVND (reference sequence). Deletions cut 5 bases from V and 1 base from J, with 6 bases between. The CDR3 consists of 13 residues. CDR3: CASSRTSYNEQFF. For the CDR3, the DNA is TGTGCCAGTAGTCGGACTTCCTACAATGAGCAGTTCTTC.

This clone was picked up a small number of times. The rearrangement joins TRBV7-6 to TRBJ2-3; 7 nucleotides match TRBD2. CDR3 length equals 14 residues. CDR1 is SGHVS, CDR2 FNYEAQ, per germline. Germline trimming cut 5 bases from V and 0 bases from J; bases unmatched to any gene: 2. CDR3 DNA sequence: TGTGCCAGCAGCGGCGGGGGTAGCACAGATACGCAGTATTTT. Residues: CASSGGGSTDTQYF.

This clone was counted only a few times. The chain links TRBV28 to TRBJ2-3; D call uncertain. Germline V gives CDR1 MDHEN, CDR2 SYDVKM. This CDR3 comprises 16 residues. The V end was cut by 3 bases, the J end by 2 bases, with 15 bases between. In DNA form, the CDR3 reads TGTGCCAGCAGTTTCCCATTGGCGGAGAACACAGATACGCAGTATTTT. It yields the protein CASSFPLAENTDTQYF.

The chain uses TRBV7-2 and TRBJ1-6; no firm D call. From germline, CDR1 is SGHTA and CDR2 FQGNSA. Trimming took off 4 bases at V and 7 bases at J, with 17 bases between the two ends. There are 16 residues in the CDR3. The CDR3 loop reads CASSYGSSVRNSPLHF. DNA for the CDR3: TGTGCCAGCAGCTACGGGTCATCTGTCCGAAATTCACCCCTCCACTTT.

This clone has more than one count but fewer than ten. This chain connects TRBV6-5 to TRBJ2-3, with 12 bases that match TRBD1. Germline assignment: CDR1 MNHEY and CDR2 SVGAGI. The CDR3 covers 15 residues. J lost 4 bases, V lost 4 bases, and 3 bases had no gene match. In DNA, the CDR3 is TGTGCCAGCAGTTCCGGGACAGGGGGCGCAGATACGCAGTATTTT. Translated: CASSSGTGGADTQYF.

V usage is TRBV5-3 and J usage is TRBJ1-1; 8 bases line up with TRBD1. TRBV5-3 is an open reading frame whose function is uncertain. Losses at the gene ends were 1 base for V and 6 bases for J; bases not matched to a gene: 14. The length of the CDR3 is 17 residues. CDR3 nucleotides: TGTGCCAGAAGCTTGCCTTCGGGACAGGACCCAAGCGCTGAAGCTTTCTTT. It encodes CARSLPSGQDPSAEAFF.

This clone was observed a handful of times. The V call is TRBV2, the J call TRBJ2-3, with D perhaps matching TRBD2 (5 bases). The V gene's germline CDR1 is SNHLY and CDR2 FYNNEI. Trimming removed 5 bases from V and 5 bases from J, with 8 bases in between. The CDR3 is 12 amino acids. CDR3 region: CASSYTRDTQYF. CDR3 coding DNA: TGTGCCAGCAGTTATACTAGAGATACGCAGTATTTT.